The next 25 T cell receptor beta chains were all read from a single sample in a study of blood T cell repertoires in COVID-19 (dated by TCRdb to 2018 to 2020). Library preparation was by the immunoSEQ multiplex PCR assay. The immuneACCESS repertoire file appears here via TCRdb, limited to in-frame rearrangements. These files lack a portion of the clones; in checked studies, under half of the deficit traces to unresolved V genes, and the cause of the others is not known. The sample table contains 90,000 to 95,000 clones; only one count was recorded for about 91% of them. 8.1% of the sample rests with the top ten. The sample taken for sequencing was peripheral blood. All receptors come from a woman aged 70 to 79 with acute or convalescent COVID-19.

The V gene is TRBV2, the J gene TRBJ2-1; D is perhaps TRBD1 (6 bases). CDR1 is SNHLY, CDR2 FYNNEI, per germline. CDR3 length: 13 amino acids. The V end lost 7 bases, the J end lost 0 bases, and 7 bases lay between the germline ends. This CDR3 reads CASTDSSYNEQFF. The CDR3 bases are TGTGCCAGCACGGACAGCTCCTACAATGAGCAGTTCTTC.

The J gene is TRBJ2-1, the V gene TRBV5-1; D uncertain. There are 11 residues in the CDR3. V gave up 0 bases and J gave up 8 bases, with 3 bases separating them. The germline V gene has CDR1 SGHRS and CDR2 YFSETQ. The CDR3 reads CASSLDYEQFF. The DNA of the CDR3 is TGCGCCAGCAGCTTGGACTATGAGCAGTTCTTC. Using reference TRBV5-1 and TRBJ2-1 for the parts outside the CDR3, the full variable domain is KAGVTQTPRYLIKTRGQQVTLSCSPISGHRSVSWYQQTPGQGLQFLFEYFSETQRNKGNFPGRFSGRQFSNSRSEMNVSTLELGDSALYLCASSLDYEQFFGPGTRLTVL.

The chain joins TRBV7-8 to TRBJ2-5; no definite D call. V was shortened by 5 bases and J by 5 bases, with 15 bases between the two germline ends. Per germline, CDR1 SGHVS and CDR2 FQNEAQ. The CDR3 spans 14 residues. Here the CDR3 DNA reads TGTGCCAGCAGCCTGGCTGTTACCAGGGAGACCCAGTACTTC. Translating gives CASSLAVTRETQYF.

The J gene is TRBJ2-7, the V gene TRBV7-6; possible D gene TRBD2, 6 bases. Germline values: CDR1 SGHVS, CDR2 FNYEAQ. V shed 1 base and J shed 5 bases, with 15 bases lying between them. The CDR3 totals 15 residues. The CDR3 nucleotides are TGTGCCAGCAGCTTAGTGGCGGGGACGACTAACGAGCAGTACTTC. Translating it yields CASSLVAGTTNEQYF.

The rearrangement uses TRBV5-1 and TRBJ2-3, with TRBD1 matching over 7 bases. J gave up 3 bases and V 0 bases, and 7 bases lay outside the gene matches. Germline CDR1 reads SGHRS; CDR2 reads YFSETQ. The CDR3 runs to 16 residues. The CDR3 region is CASSLGKGAPTDTQYF. CDR3 DNA sequence: TGCGCCAGCAGCTTGGGGAAGGGGGCGCCGACAGATACGCAGTATTTT.

This chain links TRBV28 with TRBJ1-1; TRBD1 matches 7 bases. Germline trimming cut 8 bases from V and 0 bases from J; bases unmatched to any gene: 6. Germline-derived CDR1 and CDR2 are MDHEN and SYDVKM. The CDR3 length is 14 residues. The CDR3 here is CASVSGTVNTEAFF. The CDR3 DNA follows: TGTGCCAGCGTATCCGGGACAGTGAACACTGAAGCTTTCTTT.

This chain links TRBV28 with TRBJ1-5; no clear D. Trimming shortened V by 3 bases and J by 3 bases, and 9 bases separated the two germline ends. The CDR3 spans 14 residues. Germline values: CDR1 MDHEN, CDR2 SYDVKM. In DNA, the CDR3 is TGTGCCAGCAGTTTTACGGGGAACAATCAGCCCCAGCATTTT. This codes for CASSFTGNNQPQHF.

The V call is TRBV3-1 (or the pseudogene TRBV3-2), the J call TRBJ2-3; 8 bases align to TRBD2. V was clipped by 5 bases and J by 1 base; unmatched bases: 8. The V gene's germline CDR1 is LGHDT and CDR2 YNNKEL (reference sequence). There are 16 residues in the CDR3. In DNA, the CDR3 is TGTGCCAGCAGCAAGATGAGCGGGAGAGGCACAGATACGCAGTATTTT. This translates into CASSKMSGRGTDTQYF.

V usage is TRBV11-3 and J usage is TRBJ1-2, with D perhaps matching TRBD1 (6 bases). The V gene's germline CDR1 is SGHNT and CDR2 YENEEA. This CDR3 is 15 amino acids long. Trimming shortened V by 0 bases and J by 3 bases, and 11 bases separated the two germline ends. DNA of the CDR3: TGTGCCAGCAGCTTAGAGAAAGACAGGTACTATGGCTACACCTTC. Its translation: CASSLEKDRYYGYTF.

The chain combines TRBV19 with TRBJ2-5, with TRBD2 matching 14 bases. V shed 5 bases and J 7 bases; nucleotides not matched to a gene: 9. CDR1 LNHDA and CDR2 SQIVND come from the germline V gene (reference sequence). The CDR3 extends over 16 amino acids. CDR3: CASSVGTSGGLSTQYF. The CDR3 DNA reads as TGTGCCAGTAGTGTTGGGACTAGCGGGGGCCTGTCGACCCAGTACTTC.

The genes are TRBV19 and TRBJ1-2, with TRBD1 matching over 10 bases. In germline, CDR1 is LNHDA, CDR2 SQIVND (reference sequence). Trimming took 5 bases from V and 6 from J; bases not matched to a gene: 9. The CDR3 contains 15 residues. Here the CDR3 DNA reads TGTGCCAGTAGTGTTCTGGGACAGGGGAGAAATGGCTACACCTTC. Translated, it gives CASSVLGQGRNGYTF.

The chain couples TRBV9 to TRBJ2-5; 7 bases fit TRBD1. The germline CDR1 and CDR2 sequences are SGDLS and YYNGEE. The V gene end was trimmed by 2 bases and the J gene end by 1 base; junction bases not matched to a gene: 5. This CDR3 is built from 15 residues. DNA of the CDR3: TGTGCCAGCAGCGTCTCGGGACAGATCCAAGAGACCCAGTACTTC. Translation gives CASSVSGQIQETQYF.

The rearrangement joins TRBV9 to TRBJ1-1, with 7 positions matching TRBD1. The CDR3 has 13 amino acids. Looked up from germline, CDR1 is SGDLS and CDR2 is YYNGEE. The V and J ends lost 3 bases and 2 bases, in that order; junction bases with no gene match: 1. CDR3 DNA: TGTGCCAGCAGCGGACAGGGTAACACTGAAGCTTTCTTT. Amino acids: CASSGQGNTEAFF.

This clone has just a few counts. The J gene is TRBJ1-2, the V gene TRBV2; D is perhaps TRBD1 (5 bases). Germline CDR1 is SNHLY and CDR2 is FYNNEI. The CDR3 is 13 amino acids. V lost 1 base and J 4 bases, leaving 7 bases between the germline ends. The CDR3 DNA sequence: TGTGCCAGCAGTGAAGGACAGAGCTATGGCTACACCTTC. The encoded protein is CASSEGQSYGYTF.

The chain combines TRBV5-4 with TRBJ1-2; D gene uncertain. V lost 0 bases and J lost 4, with 7 bases in between. CDR1 is SGHNT, CDR2 YYREEE, per germline (reference sequence). The CDR3 runs 13 residues. CDR3: CASSLENSYGYTF. The DNA of the CDR3 is TGTGCCAGCAGCTTGGAGAACAGCTATGGCTACACCTTC.

The rearrangement uses TRBV2 and TRBJ1-1; the D is unclear. V lost 1 base, J lost 0 bases, and 6 bases lay in between. The germline V gene has CDR1 SNHLY and CDR2 FYNNEI. This CDR3 contains 14 residues. CDR3 DNA sequence: TGTGCCAGCAGTGAAGGCACATTGAACACTGAAGCTTTCTTT. Translation: CASSEGTLNTEAFF.

The CDR3 sequence is CAWIAWGLTDTQYF. The CDR3 DNA follows: TGTGCCTGGATTGCGTGGGGACTCACAGATACGCAGTATTTT. V usage is TRBV30 and J usage is TRBJ2-3, with a possible D match to TRBD2 (6 bases). V shed 4 bases and J shed 2 bases, with 13 bases lying between them. There are 14 residues in the CDR3. The germline V gene has CDR1 GTSNPN and CDR2 SVGIG (reference sequence).

J is TRBJ2-1 and V is TRBV27, with TRBD2 matching 8 bases. Germline CDR1 is MNHEY and CDR2 is SMNVEV (reference sequence). The CDR3 is 16 amino acids. Trimming at V came to 4 bases and at J to 2 bases, leaving 7 bases not matched to a gene. The CDR3 here is CASSSTAGETYNEQFF. CDR3 DNA: TGTGCCAGCAGTTCCACAGCGGGAGAGACCTACAATGAGCAGTTCTTC.

As regards this clone: The junction differs from germline at one of its ends, possibly a read error. The gene calls are TRBV6-4 and TRBJ2-3, with 9 bases identical to TRBD1. This CDR3 has 14 amino acids. Germline CDR1 is MRHNA and CDR2 is SNTAGT. Here the CDR3 DNA reads TGTGCCAGCAGTGCCCTTATCGGGACAGGGAACCCAGTTTTT. Its translation: CASSALIGTGNPVF.

The chain employs TRBV7-9 and TRBJ2-1, with 12 bases identical to TRBD2. With 4 bases clipped from V and 8 bases from J, the junction kept 9 bases outside the gene matches. The CDR3 length is 16 residues. Germline V gene data show CDR1 as SEHNR and CDR2 as FQNEAQ (reference sequence). CDR3 loop: CASSSTSGSPLDEQFF. In nucleotides, the CDR3 is TGTGCCAGCAGCTCGACTAGCGGGAGCCCCCTCGATGAGCAGTTCTTC.

This clone was counted a single time. CDR3 DNA sequence: TGTGCCAGCAGCCACCGGACAGCCAGCCCCCGAGATGGCTACACCTTC. Protein: CASSHRTASPRDGYTF. This chain uses TRBV3-1 (or the pseudogene TRBV3-2) with TRBJ1-2; maybe TRBD1 (6 bases). The CDR3 covers 16 residues. Trimming cost V 3 bases and J 6 bases, with 20 bases left between them. CDR1 is LGHDT, CDR2 YNNKEL, per germline (reference sequence).

The J gene is TRBJ1-2, the V gene TRBV2; D not resolved. Germline assignment: CDR1 SNHLY and CDR2 FYNNEI. Between the trimmed V and J ends, which lost 3 bases and 4 bases, there was a span of 6 bases. The CDR3 covers 12 residues. Written as DNA, the CDR3 is TGTGCCAGCAGTGAGAGAAGCTATGGCTACACCTTC. Protein: CASSERSYGYTF. The full variable domain, its missing parts supplied by reference TRBV2 and TRBJ1-2, is EPEVTQTPSHQVTQMGQEVILRCVPISNHLYFYWYRQILGQKVEFLVSFYNNEISEKSEIFDDQFSVERPDGSNFTLKIRSTKLEDSAMYFCASSERSYGYTFGSGTRLTVV.

The J gene is TRBJ2-5, the V gene TRBV7-3; a possible D gene is TRBD2 (6 bases). The CDR3 sequence is 15 residues long. CDR1 and CDR2 (germline): SGHTA, FQGTGA. V lost 1 base to trimming and J lost 5 bases, with 14 bases between them. The CDR3 DNA reads TGTGCCAGCAGCTTAATGGGTGTGGGAGGCGAGACCCAGTACTTC. Amino acid sequence: CASSLMGVGGETQYF.

The rearrangement uses TRBV6-5 and TRBJ2-7, with 7 bases aligning to TRBD1. CDR3 size: 14 residues. The junction had 9 bases not matched to a gene; V was cut back by 4 bases and J by 6 bases. Germline V gene sequence: CDR1 MNHEY, CDR2 SVGAGI. DNA for the CDR3: TGTGCCAGCAGTTTCGACACTGACAGGGCCGAGCAGTACTTC. Protein: CASSFDTDRAEQYF.

This sequence joins TRBV7-8 and TRBJ1-3; 7 bases are a match to TRBD1. The CDR3 extends over 15 amino acids. Germline values: CDR1 SGHVS, CDR2 FQNEAQ. The V gene end was trimmed by 1 base and the J gene end by 4 bases; junction bases not matched to a gene: 4. The chain's CDR3 is CASSLVEGQGNTIYF. CDR3 sequence (DNA): TGTGCCAGCAGCTTAGTAGAGGGACAGGGAAACACCATATATTTT.